These 25 T cell receptor beta chains were all obtained from the same sample, sequenced in a study of blood T cell repertoires in COVID-19. The data were produced by immunoSEQ multiplex PCR, yet TCRdb's version contains in-frame clones alone and is incomplete. The sample shows roughly 120,000 clones, 83% of them seen only once. Sequenced sample: peripheral blood. Source of these receptors: a man younger than 40 with acute or convalescent COVID-19.

This chain uses TRBV12-3 or TRBV12-4 with TRBJ2-3, with D possibly being TRBD1 (5 bases). The CDR3 runs to 13 residues. Trimming took 7 bases from V and 6 from J, leaving 14 bases between them. The CDR3, as DNA: TGTGCCAGCACCATCCAGGGTGGTGATACGCAGTATTTT. Amino acid sequence: CASTIQGGDTQYF.

The gene calls are TRBV19 and TRBJ1-5; D gene uncertain. The germline gives CDR1 LNHDA, CDR2 SQIVND (reference sequence). The length of the CDR3 is 13 residues. The V end lost 8 bases, the J end lost 0 bases, and 8 bases lay between the germline ends. The CDR3 sequence: CASGLNSNQPQHF. CDR3 nucleotides: TGTGCCAGTGGACTTAATAGCAATCAGCCCCAGCATTTT.

The count of this clone is one. The chain recombines TRBV7-9 with TRBJ2-1; TRBD2 aligns across 10 bases. Per germline, CDR1 SEHNR and CDR2 FQNEAQ (reference sequence). V shed 0 bases and J 6 bases; nucleotides not matched to a gene: 2. The CDR3 runs 15 residues. Here the CDR3 reads CASSLALAGVNEQFF. In nucleotides, the CDR3 is TGTGCCAGCAGCTTAGCCCTAGCGGGGGTCAATGAGCAGTTCTTC.

The chain recombines TRBV11-2 with TRBJ2-2; D not resolved. This CDR3 has 14 residues. V was clipped by 1 base and J by 6 bases, with 9 bases between them. CDR1 and CDR2 (germline): SGHAT, FQNNGV. CDR3 nucleotides: TGTGCCAGCAGCTTAGGTCTGCAGGCCGGGGAGCTGTTTTTT. Protein: CASSLGLQAGELFF.

J is TRBJ2-1 and V is TRBV5-6, with 8 bases lining up with TRBD2. Germline lookup yields CDR1 SGHDT and CDR2 YYEEEE. The CDR3 is made up of 16 amino acids. Germline trimming cut 0 bases from V and 7 bases from J; bases unmatched to any gene: 9. CDR3: CASSLAPAGETNEQFF. The CDR3 DNA follows: TGTGCCAGCAGCTTGGCCCCAGCGGGAGAGACGAATGAGCAGTTCTTC.

This sequence joins TRBV9 and TRBJ1-2; 8 nucleotides agree with TRBD1. CDR3 length: 15 amino acids. Germline CDR1 is SGDLS and CDR2 is YYNGEE. The junction had 7 bases not matched to a gene; V was cut back by 4 bases and J by 2 bases. The CDR3, as DNA: TGTGCCAGCAGCACCGAGGACAGGGCCAACTATGGCTACACCTTC. Amino acid sequence: CASSTEDRANYGYTF.

This sequence joins TRBV6-5 and TRBJ1-4, with 9 positions matching TRBD1. CDR1 and CDR2 from the germline V gene are MNHEY and SVGAGI. The ends lost 4 bases at V and 8 bases at J; junction bases unmatched: 5. This CDR3 is 14 amino acids long. CDR3 protein: CASSSGQGREKLFF. CDR3 sequence (DNA): TGTGCCAGCAGTTCCGGACAGGGGCGAGAAAAACTGTTTTTT.

This chain joins TRBV5-4 and TRBJ1-6; maybe TRBD1 (5 bases). Trimming removed 4 bases at V and 9 bases at J, with 20 bases between. This CDR3 region has 16 residues. CDR1 and CDR2 (germline): SGHNT, YYREEE (reference sequence). The CDR3: CASSVTGDGGGSPLHF. The CDR3 bases are TGTGCCAGCAGCGTGACGGGGGATGGTGGCGGTTCACCCCTCCACTTT. Full variable domain (outside the CDR3, taken from reference TRBV5-4 and TRBJ1-6): ETGVTQSPTHLIKTRGQQVTLRCSSQSGHNTVSWYQQALGQGPQFIFQYYREEENGRGNFPPRFSGLQFPNYSSELNVNALELDDSALYLCASSVTGDGGGSPLHFGNGTRLTVT.

J is TRBJ2-5 and V is TRBV5-1; 9 bases line up with TRBD1. Germline V gene lookup returns CDR1 SGHRS and CDR2 YFSETQ. V lost 4 bases to trimming and J lost 5 bases; unmatched junction nucleotides: 9. The CDR3 totals 15 residues. The CDR3 loop is CASSRGTGGEETQYF. CDR3 coding DNA: TGCGCCAGCAGCAGGGGAACAGGGGGCGAGGAGACCCAGTACTTC.

This sequence joins TRBV7-8 and TRBJ2-5, with D perhaps assigned TRBD1 or TRBD2 (7 bases each). The CDR3 totals 15 residues. V lost 5 bases and J 2 bases, leaving 15 bases between the germline ends. CDR1 and CDR2 (germline): SGHVS, FQNEAQ. The CDR3 here is CASSQGGGRQETQYF. The CDR3 bases are TGTGCCAGCAGCCAGGGGGGGGGACGTCAAGAGACCCAGTACTTC.

The J gene is TRBJ2-5, the V gene TRBV15; 9 nucleotides agree with TRBD2. With 0 bases clipped from V and 5 bases from J, the junction kept 7 bases outside the gene matches. The germline CDR1 and CDR2 sequences are LNHNV and YYDKDF (reference sequence). The CDR3 loop spans 16 amino acids. This CDR3 reads CATSRDRGGARETQYF. The CDR3 DNA reads TGTGCCACCAGCAGAGATCGCGGGGGGGCCAGGGAGACCCAGTACTTC.

The chain uses TRBV5-4 and TRBJ1-2, with 7 bases aligning to TRBD1. This CDR3 has 13 residues. Per the germline V gene, CDR1 is SGHNT and CDR2 is YYREEE (reference sequence). The trim removed 3 bases at V and 4 bases at J, leaving 3 bases unmatched. CDR3 coding DNA: TGTGCCAGCAGCTCTCGGGACAGCTATGGCTACACCTTC. This sequence encodes CASSSRDSYGYTF.

The chain links TRBV9 to TRBJ1-1; unclear D gene. From germline, CDR1 is SGDLS and CDR2 YYNGEE. Deletions cut 1 base from V and 0 bases from J, with 4 bases between. The CDR3 is made up of 13 amino acids. The CDR3 protein is CASSVNLNTEAFF. The CDR3 DNA is TGTGCCAGCAGCGTAAACTTGAACACTGAAGCTTTCTTT.

This chain links TRBV30 with TRBJ1-5; D possibly corresponds to TRBD1 (6 bases). CDR1 and CDR2 (germline): GTSNPN, SVGIG (reference sequence). Trimming took off 3 bases at V and 4 bases at J, with 16 bases between the two ends. The CDR3 is 15 amino acids. This CDR3 reads CAWRVPGTSNQPQHF. The DNA of the CDR3 is TGTGCCTGGAGAGTCCCGGGGACAAGTAATCAGCCCCAGCATTTT.

The J gene is TRBJ2-3, the V gene TRBV29-1; 8 bases agree with TRBD2. CDR1 is SQVTM, CDR2 ANQGSEA, per germline. CDR3 length: 20 residues. Unmatched junction bases numbered 19, after V lost 2 bases and J lost 0 bases. CDR3 sequence: CSVEPQRWRGAPVSTDTQYF. CDR3 in DNA: TGCAGCGTTGAACCCCAGCGATGGCGGGGGGCTCCCGTTAGCACAGATACGCAGTATTTT.

In its sample, this clone was seen many times. This chain joins TRBV2 and TRBJ2-7, with D possibly matching TRBD2 (5 bases). Per the germline V gene, CDR1 is SNHLY and CDR2 is FYNNEI. The ends were cut back, 0 bases at V and 7 bases at J, with 10 bases in the middle. The CDR3 has 13 residues. CDR3 residues: CASSEAGVGEQYV. CDR3 coding DNA: TGTGCCAGCAGTGAAGCGGGAGTGGGTGAGCAGTACGTC.

In its sample, this clone was seen a few times. The chain links TRBV27 to TRBJ2-6; tentatively, D is TRBD1 (6 bases). Between the trimmed V and J ends, which lost 5 bases and 0 bases, there was a span of 11 bases. This CDR3 spans 16 amino acids. Germline CDR1 and CDR2: MNHEY and SMNVEV (reference sequence). The CDR3 region is CASSGYRVSGANVLTF. CDR3 coding DNA: TGTGCCAGCAGTGGGTACAGGGTCTCTGGGGCCAACGTCCTGACTTTC. Combining the CDR3 with reference TRBV27 and TRBJ2-6 gives the whole variable domain EAQVTQNPRYLITVTGKKLTVTCSQNMNHEYMSWYRQDPGLGLRQIYYSMNVEVTDKGDVPEGYKVSRKEKRNFPLILESPSPNQTSLYFCASSGYRVSGANVLTFGAGSRLTVL.

This clone came up a few times. This sequence joins TRBV14 and TRBJ1-2; no clear D gene. The germline gives CDR1 SGHDN, CDR2 FVKESK. The ends were cut back, 2 bases at V and 9 bases at J, with 13 bases in the middle. This CDR3 is 13 amino acids long. CDR3 coding DNA: TGTGCCAGCAGCCAAAATAATGGAGGCCGCTACACCTTC. Translating it yields CASSQNNGGRYTF.

The gene calls are TRBV12-3 or TRBV12-4 and TRBJ2-2; possibly TRBD1 for D (6 bases). Trimming removed 8 bases at V and 9 bases at J, with 13 bases between. This CDR3 contains 12 residues. CDR3 coding DNA: TGTGCCAGCCAGACAGGTCGACGGGAGCTGTTTTTT. This sequence encodes CASQTGRRELFF.

The chain uses TRBV9 and TRBJ2-1; D perhaps matches TRBD1 (5 bases). The germline V gene encodes CDR1 SGDLS and CDR2 YYNGEE. Trimming pared 3 bases from V and 5 bases from J, leaving 12 bases between. This CDR3 spans 14 amino acids. CDR3 DNA sequence: TGTGCCAGCAGCGAGGGGTTCGAGGACAATGAGCAGTTCTTC. It specifies CASSEGFEDNEQFF.

The rearrangement joins TRBV5-6 to TRBJ2-5; 7 bases map to TRBD2. The CDR3 is 14 amino acids. The trim removed 3 bases at V and 4 bases at J, leaving 6 bases unmatched. From germline, CDR1 is SGHDT and CDR2 YYEEEE. The chain's CDR3 is CASSSTTSVETQYF. Written as DNA, the CDR3 is TGTGCCAGCAGCTCCACTACTAGCGTAGAGACCCAGTACTTC.

The chain has TRBV6-5 and TRBJ2-3; the D is unclear. The CDR3 covers 12 residues. Trimming took 11 bases from V and 2 from J, leaving 11 bases between them. CDR1 and CDR2 (germline): MNHEY, SVGAGI. The CDR3 loop reads CACQTDTDTQYF. CDR3 coding DNA: TGTGCCTGTCAGACTGACACAGATACGCAGTATTTT.

This clone was picked up one time. The rearrangement links TRBV5-4 to TRBJ1-6, with D unresolved. Per the germline V gene, CDR1 is SGHNT and CDR2 is YYREEE (reference sequence). The CDR3 spans 14 residues. Trimming shortened V by 4 bases and J by 10 bases, and 15 bases separated the two germline ends. The CDR3 protein is CASSGRGDGSPLHF. For the CDR3, the DNA is TGTGCCAGCAGCGGGCGGGGTGATGGGTCACCCCTCCACTTT.

CDR3 amino acids: CASSLLRDNEQFF. The CDR3 DNA reads as TGTGCCAGCAGTTTATTACGGGACAATGAGCAGTTCTTC. The chain is built from TRBV27 and TRBJ2-1; the D is unclear. V was pared by 1 base and J by 5 bases, with 6 bases between. Germline V CDR1 and CDR2: MNHEY, SMNVEV (reference sequence). The CDR3 extends over 13 amino acids.

V is TRBV4-2 and J is TRBJ2-2, with D possibly TRBD1 on 6 matching bases. V was shortened by 6 bases and J by 2 bases, with 13 bases between the two germline ends. The CDR3 sequence is 15 residues long. Germline V gene data show CDR1 as LGHNA and CDR2 as YNFKEQ. CDR3 sequence reads: CASSLTGTNTGELFF. The CDR3 coding sequence is TGTGCCAGCAGTCTCACCGGGACAAACACCGGGGAGCTGTTTTTT.